This T cell receptor (beta chain) emerged from a study of blood T cell repertoires in COVID-19 (TCRdb year 2020). Study-wide context: Samples covering the acute and convalescent phases of COVID-19 were provided by collaborators in the United States, Italy and Spain. The material from the prospective study consisted of cDNA or gDNA derived from T cells, B-cell-depleted T cells, or PBMCs. Samples came from the ongoing ImmuneRACE study (first 160 participants) plus 1,254 subjects from 6 global collaborators. The repertoires were released in a freely available public database intended as a resource for research on the immune response to SARS-CoV-2. A de-identified subject ID, COVID-19 status, age in years and sex were almost always included in the sample metadata. HLA class I and class II types, where available, came from metadata supplied by the sample provider rather than from assay-based typing. The dataset comprised deeply sampled blood TCRbeta repertoires from subjects exposed to, actively infected with, or recovered from COVID-19. Study-level results and caveats: The quantity of clinical and demographic metadata differed by source and by participant and was supplied without curation.

In the germline V gene (reference sequence), CDR1 corresponds to LNHDA and CDR2 to SQIVND. From V the trimming removes 5 bases and from J it removes 19 bases, while the gene matches leave 14 bases of the junction unaccounted for. The CDR3, cysteine through phenylalanine, is 14 amino acids long. Only the CDR3 DNA stays, 42 bases, in frame from base 1. TCRbeta CDR3 regions were amplified from genomic DNA by means of the immunoSEQ Assay, a bias-controlled multiplex PCR. Under the source paper's analysis protocol: The number of nucleated cells in each sample was estimated by amplification of reference gene primers within the assay. To quantify the absolute abundance of each unique TCRbeta CDR3 rearrangement, sequence reads were collapsed and filtered. For each sample, productive Simpson clonality was calculated as the square root of Simpson's diversity index across productive rearrangements. What TCRdb holds here is the immuneACCESS table cut down to in-frame rearrangements. Part of the clones is not present; checked against another copy, under half of the missing clones reflect an unresolved V gene, and the others are unexplained. Clone size and V and J calls were adopted from that table, with D and trimming inferred from the DNA. Here the sample has 250,000 to 300,000 clones; 65% to 90% occur a single time. 13% of the sample lies in the top ten.

Notes on this clone: It lacks a known antigen. No much larger clonotype is one base removed from it; base qualities were not supplied.

One collaborating source in Seattle enrolled patients during active infection and followed them longitudinally through the course of disease. Collaborating institutions collected whole blood in K2EDTA tubes following their own protocols. Collaborator samples were shipped for TCRbeta analysis as frozen whole blood, isolated PBMCs, or DNA extracted from either sample type. This clonotype was sampled from a woman aged 70 to 79 with COVID-19, enrolled during active disease. The sequencing input was peripheral blood. Recombination connected TRBV19 to TRBJ1-6; 10 of the junction bases match TRBD1. The CDR3 region reads CASSSLTGGAKIHF. The nucleotide sequence is given as TGTGCCAGTAGTTCCTTGACAGGGGGCGCAAAGATTCACTTT.